This entry is about one T cell receptor beta chain. Germline assignment: CDR1 SGHAT and CDR2 FQNNGV. With 3 bases clipped from V and 7 bases from J, the junction kept 5 bases outside the gene matches. The CDR3 has 14 residues. Unique molecular identifiers were incorporated when the TCRbeta library was constructed. TCRdb re-called the PCR reads with MiXCR, one entry per CDR3 protein. Of some 75,000 distinct CDR3 sequences detected, approximately 7.4% appear once; the ten largest clones hold less than 3%. The sample comes from a study of T-cell reconstitution after alpha-beta-depleted transplantation in children.

The receptor was derived from a human donor who donated a stem cell graft to a child with acute lymphoblastic leukemia. This rearrangement joins TRBV11-2 to TRBJ1-2; TRBD1 matches 10 bases. This material consisted of PBMCs from the stem cell graft donor, taken from the stem cell graft. CDR3 residues: CASSFLGTGVGYTF. CDR3 DNA: TGTGCCAGCAGCTTTCTCGGGACAGGGGTTGGCTACACCTTC.